These T cell receptor beta chains were read from a single sample in a study of T-cell reconstitution after alpha-beta-depleted transplantation in children. TCRdb independently ran MiXCR on the PCR reads; one entry per CDR3 protein. Among 250,000 to 400,000 distinct CDR3 sequences listed, approximately 23% were seen once. The sample here was PBMCs, mostly from graft donor cells, taken 180 days after TCRalphabeta/CD19-depleted stem cell transplant. The origin of the receptors is a male patient between 5 and 17 years old who had a stem cell transplant for acute lymphoblastic leukemia, so the T cells may come from the graft donor. Both conserved end residues are part of each CDR3. The order of the fields is clone size, V gene, D gene, CDR3 length, J gene, CDR3 DNA, CDR3 protein. A D gene is named only where the DNA matches it firmly. Size values are once, few and many counts, or a class for expanded clones, and some rows have none.

.,TRBV5-1,.,17,TRBJ2-6,TGCGCCAGCAGCTTGGTGGTCAGGCACTCTGGGGCCAACGTCCTGACTTTC,CASSLVVRHSGANVLTF
few,TRBV11-2,.,15,TRBJ2-3,TGTGCCAGCAGCCGGGAGGGGGCCCGGGTTGATACGCAGTATTTT,CASSREGARVDTQYF
.,TRBV7-2,.,16,TRBJ1-2,TGTGCCAGCAGCACCCCGGGGCAGGGGTTATATTATGGCTACACCTTC,CASSTPGQGLYYGYTF
.,TRBV12-3/TRBV12-4,.,11,TRBJ2-7,TGTGCCAGCAGTCAGATGGACGAGCAGTACTTC,CASSQMDEQYF
many,TRBV4-1,.,13,TRBJ2-7,TGCGCCAGCAGCCAAGATAGGAGGAACGAGCAGTACTTC,CASSQDRRNEQYF
few,TRBV3-1,TRBD2,16,TRBJ2-3,TGTGCCAGCAGCCAGGGGTCGGGGACTAGCGGCGATACGCAGTATTTT,CASSQGSGTSGDTQYF
many,TRBV6-2/TRBV6-3,.,12,TRBJ1-2,TGTGCCAGCAGCCAGGGGAACTATGGCTACACCTTC,CASSQGNYGYTF
many,TRBV18,.,14,TRBJ1-1,TGTGCCAGCCTTCCGCAGTCCGCGAACACTGAAGCTTTCTTT,CASLPQSANTEAFF
.,TRBV20-1,.,13,TRBJ2-4,TGCAGTGCTAGCCCGGGGGCCAAAAACATTCAGTACTTC,CSASPGAKNIQYF
.,TRBV5-1,TRBD2,18,TRBJ2-5,TGCGCCAGCAGCTTGGCTGAGGTCGGACTAGCGGGTCAAGAGACCCAGTACTTC,CASSLAEVGLAGQETQYF
.,TRBV9,TRBD2,13,TRBJ2-3,TGTGCCAGCAGCAGACTCGAGCGGGGAATTACGTATTTT,CASSRLERGITYF
.,TRBV27,.,13,TRBJ2-1,TGTGCCAGCAGTCCTTACAGGCCCAATGAGCAGTTCTTC,CASSPYRPNEQFF
.,TRBV4-1,.,14,TRBJ2-7,TGCGCCAGCAGCCAAGATCGGAGTACCTACGAGCAGTACTTC,CASSQDRSTYEQYF
.,TRBV11-2,TRBD1,17,TRBJ1-5,TGTGCCAGCAGCTTAGTTGGGGCCACAGGGGGCAATCAGCCCCAGCATTTT,CASSLVGATGGNQPQHF